One and the same sample provided the 25 T cell receptor beta chains below, sequenced in a study of T cell changes during pregnancy in multiple sclerosis. TCRdb's table, derived via immunoSEQ multiplex PCR, lists solely in-frame clones and lacks some. The data show around 50,000 clones, roughly 94% seen once. The input for sequencing was CD4+ T cells from peripheral blood mononuclear cells, taken in the first trimester of pregnancy. The receptors here all came from a female donor with multiple sclerosis, enrolled in a pregnancy study.

This chain uses TRBV5-5 with TRBJ1-2; 9 bases fit TRBD1. The germline V gene encodes CDR1 SGHKS and CDR2 YYEKEE (reference sequence). CDR3 length: 16 residues. V shed 0 bases, J shed 2 bases, and the junction held 5 bases outside the gene matches. DNA of the CDR3: TGTGCCAGCAGCTTGGACTCCGGGACAGGGAACTATGGCTACACCTTC. Its protein product is CASSLDSGTGNYGYTF.

The rearrangement uses TRBV2 and TRBJ2-2; TRBD2 might be the D (6 bases). Germline assignment: CDR1 SNHLY and CDR2 FYNNEI. The CDR3 consists of 12 residues. V shed 7 bases and J shed 7 bases, with 10 bases lying between them. This chain's CDR3 is CASNPGVGELFF. Written as DNA, the CDR3 is TGTGCCAGCAACCCGGGGGTCGGGGAGCTGTTTTTT. Filled out from reference TRBV2 and TRBJ2-2, the complete variable domain reads EPEVTQTPSHQVTQMGQEVILRCVPISNHLYFYWYRQILGQKVEFLVSFYNNEISEKSEIFDDQFSVERPDGSNFTLKIRSTKLEDSAMYFCASNPGVGELFFGEGSRLTVL.

The gene calls are TRBV6-6 and TRBJ1-2; maybe TRBD1 (5 bases). The CDR3 extends over 13 amino acids. From germline, CDR1 is MNHNY and CDR2 SVGAGI (reference sequence). With 4 bases removed from V and 5 bases from J, the gap between germline ends came to 11 bases. CDR3 amino acids: CASSLGHEYGYTF. DNA for the CDR3: TGTGCCAGCAGTTTAGGACATGAGTATGGCTACACCTTC.

The genes are TRBV18 and TRBJ2-4, with 8 bases fitting TRBD2. The germline CDR1 and CDR2 sequences are KGHSH and LQKENI. The CDR3 contains 17 residues. With V trimmed by 6 bases and J by 3 bases, 13 bases remained unmatched. The CDR3 protein is CASSRTGGMLGKNIQYF. The CDR3 DNA reads as TGTGCCAGCTCCCGTACGGGGGGGATGCTAGGCAAAAACATTCAGTACTTC.

This clone was observed once. The genes are TRBV14 and TRBJ1-2; 8 nucleotides align to TRBD1. The CDR3 sequence is 16 residues long. V dropped 3 bases and J dropped 2; count of bases not matched to a gene: 8. Per the germline V gene, CDR1 is SGHDN and CDR2 is FVKESK. CDR3 coding DNA: TGTGCCAGCAGCCAGCGGACAGGGCTGAAAAACTATGGCTACACCTTC. It encodes CASSQRTGLKNYGYTF. The whole variable domain, filled in from reference TRBV14 and TRBJ1-2, reads EAGVTQFPSHSVIEKGQTVTLRCDPISGHDNLYWYRRVMGKEIKFLLHFVKESKQDESGMPNNRFLAERTGGTYSTLKVQPAELEDSGVYFCASSQRTGLKNYGYTFGSGTRLTVV.

This clone was recorded once. V is TRBV7-3 and J is TRBJ2-1, with TRBD2 as a possible D gene (7 bases). Germline lookup yields CDR1 SGHTA and CDR2 FQGTGA. The CDR3 contains 17 residues. Trimming took off 1 base at V and 3 bases at J, with 16 bases between the two ends. The CDR3 spells CASSLRGGAYRYNEQFF. The CDR3 region has the DNA TGTGCCAGCAGCTTAAGGGGGGGGGCCTATCGCTACAATGAGCAGTTCTTC.

This chain uses TRBV6-1 with TRBJ1-1, with D possibly TRBD1 on 5 matching bases. The V gene lost 7 bases and the J gene lost 5 bases, with 14 bases spanning the gap. The germline gives CDR1 MNHNS, CDR2 SASEGT. The CDR3 has 13 residues. The CDR3 bases are TGTGCCAGCAAGGAGGGGCGGGGGACTGAAGCTTTCTTT. Protein sequence: CASKEGRGTEAFF.

CDR3 sequence: CASSPQTGPEKLFF. CDR3 DNA: TGTGCCAGCAGCCCTCAGACAGGACCCGAAAAACTGTTTTTT. The chain recombines TRBV4-2 with TRBJ1-4; tentatively, D is TRBD1 (6 bases). The V gene lost 4 bases and the J gene lost 8 bases, with 14 bases spanning the gap. The germline CDR1 and CDR2 sequences are LGHNA and YNFKEQ. The CDR3 sequence is 14 residues long.

In DNA form, the CDR3 reads TGTGCCAGCAGCTTGGCCCGGGACAGGGGAGTGAACACTGAAGCTTTCTTT. Protein sequence: CASSLARDRGVNTEAFF. The V gene is TRBV5-6, the J gene TRBJ1-1; TRBD1 matches at 10 bases. The CDR3 is 17 amino acids. V shed 0 bases, J shed 0 bases, and the junction held 5 bases outside the gene matches. Germline values: CDR1 SGHDT, CDR2 YYEEEE.

V and J are TRBV11-2 and TRBJ2-5, with 9 bases matching TRBD1. CDR3 length: 19 amino acids. Germline V CDR1 and CDR2: SGHAT, FQNNGV. After removal of 6 bases from V and 2 bases from J, the junction contained 19 bases not matched to a gene. The CDR3, as DNA: TGTGCCAGCAGTTCACGTCGCCCCGGGACAGGGATAATACAAGAGACCCAGTACTTC. Protein: CASSSRRPGTGIIQETQYF. The entire variable domain, with the rest obtained from reference TRBV11-2 and TRBJ2-5, is as follows: EAGVAQSPRYKIIEKRQSVAFWCNPISGHATLYWYQQILGQGPKLLIQFQNNGVVDDSQLPKDRFSAERLKGVDSTLKIQPAKLEDSAVYLCASSSRRPGTGIIQETQYFGPGTRLLVL.

V gene TRBV11-3 combines with J gene TRBJ1-4, with D uncertain. The length of the CDR3 is 15 residues. Trimming shortened V by 1 base and J by 4 bases, and 10 bases separated the two germline ends. Germline V CDR1 and CDR2: SGHNT, YENEEA. DNA of the CDR3: TGTGCCAGCAGCTTAGGGGCCGGCAATAATGAAAAACTGTTTTTT. Translating gives CASSLGAGNNEKLFF.

The chain combines TRBV18 with TRBJ2-1; 8 nucleotides agree with TRBD1. The V gene's germline CDR1 is KGHSH and CDR2 LQKENI. The CDR3 covers 13 residues. Trimming cost V 3 bases and J 10 bases; bases outside gene matches: 5. The CDR3 bases are TGTGCCAGCTCACCGATTTCAGGGGGCGAGCAGTTCTTC. This sequence encodes CASSPISGGEQFF. Full variable domain (outside the CDR3, taken from reference TRBV18 and TRBJ2-1): NAGVMQNPRHLVRRRGQEARLRCSPMKGHSHVYWYRQLPEEGLKFMVYLQKENIIDESGMPKERFSAEFPKEGPSILRIQQVVRGDSAAYFCASSPISGGEQFFGPGTRLTVL.

This clone is a singleton in its sample. The chain employs TRBV12-5 and TRBJ2-1, with 7 nucleotides matching TRBD1. The CDR3 runs 16 residues. Losses at the gene ends were 3 bases for V and 4 bases for J; bases not matched to a gene: 9. Per the germline V gene, CDR1 is LGHNT and CDR2 is FRNRAP. The CDR3 reads CASGLGNRGPYNEQFF. The DNA of the CDR3 is TGTGCTAGTGGTTTAGGAAACAGGGGACCTTACAATGAGCAGTTCTTC.

This chain joins TRBV19 and TRBJ1-2; the D gene is possibly TRBD1 (5 bases). V lost 1 base and J lost 8, with 14 bases in between. Germline V lookup: CDR1 LNHDA, CDR2 SQIVND (reference sequence). The CDR3 runs 14 residues. CDR3 sequence reads: CASSIGDSVGGYTF. CDR3 bases: TGTGCCAGTAGTATAGGTGACAGCGTGGGAGGCTACACCTTC.

This rearrangement joins TRBV11-2 to TRBJ2-7, with D maybe TRBD2 (6 bases). The CDR3 is 14 residues long. The germline V gene encodes CDR1 SGHAT and CDR2 FQNNGV. V was pared by 2 bases and J by 4 bases, with 12 bases between. CDR3 loop: CASSLSGTPYEQYF. CDR3 nucleotides: TGTGCCAGCAGCTTATCCGGGACTCCTTACGAGCAGTACTTC.

The rearrangement links TRBV30 to TRBJ1-3, with D hard to call. In germline, CDR1 is GTSNPN, CDR2 SVGIG (reference sequence). CDR3 length: 15 amino acids. V lost 3 bases and J 0 bases, leaving 12 bases between the germline ends. The CDR3 DNA reads as TGTGCCTGGAGAGAAACGGGATTCTCTGGAAACACCATATATTTT. Protein sequence: CAWRETGFSGNTIYF.

This clone was observed once. The CDR3 is CASSAPGSNQPQHF. The CDR3, as DNA: TGTGCCAGTAGTGCACCCGGGAGCAATCAGCCCCAGCATTTT. The genes are TRBV19 and TRBJ1-5, with D uncertain. Germline V CDR1 and CDR2: LNHDA, SQIVND (reference sequence). The CDR3 loop spans 14 amino acids. Trimming shortened V by 5 bases and J by 1 base, and 9 bases separated the two germline ends.

The chain employs TRBV2 and TRBJ2-5; 7 nucleotides agree with TRBD1. CDR1 is SNHLY, CDR2 FYNNEI, per germline. The J segment lost 5 bases and the V segment lost 6 bases, leaving 6 bases of the junction unmatched. The CDR3 consists of 13 residues. The CDR3 region is CASRDDRAETQYF. CDR3 in DNA: TGTGCCAGCAGGGATGACAGGGCCGAGACCCAGTACTTC. The full variable domain, its missing parts supplied by reference TRBV2 and TRBJ2-5, is EPEVTQTPSHQVTQMGQEVILRCVPISNHLYFYWYRQILGQKVEFLVSFYNNEISEKSEIFDDQFSVERPDGSNFTLKIRSTKLEDSAMYFCASRDDRAETQYFGPGTRLLVL.

The chain combines TRBV25-1 with TRBJ1-1, with D possibly being TRBD1 (5 bases). The CDR3 sequence is 14 residues long. V shed 6 bases and J shed 5 bases, with 16 bases lying between them. In germline, CDR1 is MGHDK, CDR2 SYGVNS. CDR3 in DNA: TGTGCCAGCAGCGTTAGGGGAGGGTGGACTGAAGCTTTCTTT. Translation gives CASSVRGGWTEAFF.

DNA of the CDR3: TGTGCCAGCAGTCAAAGGGACAGTTATTACGAGCAGTACTTC. Protein sequence: CASSQRDSYYEQYF. The chain has TRBV27 and TRBJ2-7, with 7 bases matching TRBD1. Germline CDR1 reads MNHEY; CDR2 reads SMNVEV (reference sequence). This CDR3 is 14 amino acids long. Germline trimming cut 5 bases from V and 4 bases from J; bases unmatched to any gene: 8.

The chain couples TRBV7-3 to TRBJ2-3; 13 bases map to TRBD2. The germline V gene encodes CDR1 SGHTA and CDR2 FQGTGA. Trimming removed 4 bases from V and 0 bases from J; junction bases left unmatched: 1. The CDR3 has 16 residues. The CDR3 here is CASSSGLAGSTDTQYF. The CDR3, as DNA: TGTGCCAGCAGCTCGGGACTAGCGGGGAGCACAGATACGCAGTATTTT. Combining the CDR3 with reference TRBV7-3 and TRBJ2-3 gives the whole variable domain GAGVSQTPSNKVTEKGKYVELRCDPISGHTALYWYRQSLGQGPEFLIYFQGTGAADDSGLPNDRFFAVRPEGSVSTLKIQRTERGDSAVYLCASSSGLAGSTDTQYFGPGTRLTVL.

The chain has TRBV5-4 and TRBJ2-1; TRBD2 aligns across 14 bases. The CDR3 loop spans 19 amino acids. The germline gives CDR1 SGHNT, CDR2 YYREEE (reference sequence). V dropped 5 bases and J dropped 0; count of bases not matched to a gene: 10. The CDR3 sequence is CASRPGLAGGWGSYNEQFF. DNA for the CDR3: TGTGCCAGCAGACCTGGACTAGCGGGGGGTTGGGGCTCCTACAATGAGCAGTTCTTC.

V usage is TRBV19 and J usage is TRBJ1-6; no firm D call. The CDR3 loop spans 15 amino acids. CDR1 and CDR2 from the germline V gene are LNHDA and SQIVND (reference sequence). The V end was cut by 4 bases, the J end by 5 bases, with 12 bases between. This CDR3 is CASSTSGLNNSPLHF. The CDR3 bases are TGTGCCAGTAGTACAAGCGGGTTAAATAATTCACCCCTCCACTTT. Looking up the rest from reference TRBV19 and TRBJ1-6 gives the full variable domain: DGGITQSPKYLFRKEGQNVTLSCEQNLNHDAMYWYRQDPGQGLRLIYYSQIVNDFQKGDIAEGYSVSREKKESFPLTVTSAQKNPTAFYLCASSTSGLNNSPLHFGNGTRLTVT.

This chain joins TRBV12-5 and TRBJ2-7; 7 nucleotides agree with TRBD1. The V segment lost 5 bases and the J segment 0 bases; nucleotides outside the gene matches: 4. The germline V gene encodes CDR1 LGHNT and CDR2 FRNRAP. CDR3 size: 14 residues. The CDR3: CASGPRTGSYEQYF. In nucleotides, the CDR3 is TGTGCTAGTGGTCCTAGGACAGGCTCCTACGAGCAGTACTTC.

The CDR3 region has the DNA TGTGCCAGCTCACGGGGACAGGGTGAAGGTTCACCCCTCCACTTT. Residues: CASSRGQGEGSPLHF. The chain is built from TRBV18 and TRBJ1-6; TRBD1 aligns across 9 bases. Unmatched junction bases numbered 7, after V lost 4 bases and J lost 9 bases. Per germline, CDR1 KGHSH and CDR2 LQKENI. The CDR3 covers 15 residues.